This TCR beta chain was sequenced for a study of neurological immune-mediated disorders. Study summary: Of the multiple sclerosis patients, roughly 35 in total, some 30 were relapsing-remitting and 3 were secondary progressive.

This clonotype occurred many times. Each TCR transcript was tagged with a 10-nucleotide random UMI during 5'RACE. Each CDR3 protein is one row after TCRdb ran MiXCR on the 5' RACE reads. This table has tens of thousands of distinct CDR3 sequences, around 3.4% appearing once. This CDR3 region has 14 residues. CDR1 and CDR2 (germline): DFQATT, SNEGSKA (reference sequence). V was clipped by 0 bases and J by 4 bases, with 12 bases between them. Sequencing used PBMCs. The clonotype originates from a woman aged 45-60 years with multiple sclerosis. V and J are TRBV20-1 and TRBJ1-2; D is unresolved. The CDR3 DNA is TGCAGTGCTAGAGAGGTTGGCAGTGTCTATGGCTACACCTTC. Translated: CSAREVGSVYGYTF.